The 15 T cell receptor beta chains in this list originate from one sample, sequenced in a study of identical twins. TCRdb itself ran the 5' RACE reads through MiXCR, one entry per CDR3 protein. The sample yields 350,000 or so distinct CDR3 sequences, around an eighth seen once. The same data also went into a second study, on yellow fever vaccine responses in identical twins.

The sequenced sample was CD8+ T cells sorted from blood. These receptors originate from a woman between 18 and 29 years old in good health.

Only a few counts were recorded for this clonotype. Its ends do not fully match the called genes, so a read error is possible. J is TRBJ1-2 and V is TRBV9, with 9 nucleotides matching TRBD1. The germline V gene has CDR1 SGDLS and CDR2 YYNGEE. This CDR3 has 13 amino acids. CDR3: CASSIRTGDAPLF. CDR3 coding DNA: TGTGCCAGCAGCATTCGGACAGGGGACGCCCCCCTTTTC.

This chain links TRBV6-1 with TRBJ2-7, with 9 bases matching TRBD1. V shed 0 bases, J shed 3 bases, and the junction held 3 bases outside the gene matches. CDR1 is MNHNS and CDR2 is SASEGT in the germline V gene. The CDR3 is 15 amino acids. In DNA, the CDR3 is TGTGCCAGCAGTGAAGCCGGGACAGGGAACTACGAGCAGTACTTC. It encodes CASSEAGTGNYEQYF.

A few counts support this clonotype. The V call is TRBV4-1, the J call TRBJ2-3, with D uncertain. CDR1 MGHRA and CDR2 YSYEKL come from the germline V gene. This CDR3 spans 13 amino acids. V lost 1 base and J 5 bases, leaving 7 bases between the germline ends. CDR3 loop: CASSQVGEDTQYF. CDR3 in DNA: TGCGCCAGCAGCCAAGTGGGCGAAGATACGCAGTATTTT.

This clonotype was found a few times. The V call is TRBV10-2, the J call TRBJ2-1, with TRBD2 as a possible D gene (6 bases). From germline, CDR1 is WSHSY and CDR2 SAAADI. V shed 0 bases and J shed 5 bases, with 11 bases lying between them. The CDR3 contains 15 residues. The CDR3 DNA follows: TGCGCCAGCAGTGAGTCGGGCGGGAAAAACAATGAGCAGTTCTTC. Amino acids: CASSESGGKNNEQFF.

This clonotype has just a few counts. The chain has TRBV7-6 and TRBJ2-7; D call uncertain. V was trimmed by 1 base and J by 0 bases, leaving 13 bases between them. This CDR3 has 16 residues. Germline-derived CDR1 and CDR2 are SGHVS and FNYEAQ. Here the CDR3 reads CASSLESSTSSYEQYF. The CDR3 DNA follows: TGTGCCAGCAGCTTAGAGTCTTCAACCAGCTCCTACGAGCAGTACTTC.

The V call is TRBV20-1, the J call TRBJ2-1; unclear D gene. The germline gives CDR1 DFQATT, CDR2 SNEGSKA (reference sequence). This CDR3 has 14 residues. V gave up 0 bases and J gave up 6 bases, with 12 bases separating them. The CDR3 nucleotides are TGCAGTGCTAGAGATAGTTATTCGTCCAATGAGCAGTTCTTC. This encodes CSARDSYSSNEQFF.

This clonotype was counted between two and nine times. J is TRBJ2-7 and V is TRBV6-1, with 7 bases lining up with TRBD2. CDR1 and CDR2 from the germline V gene are MNHNS and SASEGT. Trimming cost V 6 bases and J 7 bases; bases outside gene matches: 6. The CDR3 length is 12 residues. The CDR3 coding sequence is TGTGCCAGCAGCAAGGCAGCGGGGGAGCAGTACGTC. It encodes CASSKAAGEQYV.

This clonotype was counted a few times. The V and J genes are TRBV7-9 and TRBJ2-3, with D perhaps TRBD1 (5 bases). Germline CDR1 reads SEHNR; CDR2 reads FQNEAQ (reference sequence). Trimming left V 8 bases short and J 2 bases short, with 8 bases between. The CDR3 contains 12 residues. CDR3 residues: CASQGVTDTQYF. The CDR3 DNA follows: TGTGCCAGCCAGGGCGTCACAGATACGCAGTATTTT.

The gene calls are TRBV24-1 and TRBJ1-2, with D possibly being TRBD1 (5 bases). The CDR3 has 14 amino acids. The germline V gene has CDR1 KGHDR and CDR2 SFDVKD. V gave up 1 base and J gave up 2 bases, with 7 bases separating them. The CDR3 DNA follows: TGTGCCACCAGTGATTTCGACAGCAACTATGGCTACACCTTC. Its protein product is CATSDFDSNYGYTF.

This clonotype was counted many times. The chain carries TRBV15 and TRBJ2-7, with D perhaps assigned TRBD1 or TRBD2 (5 bases each). Germline V gives CDR1 LNHNV, CDR2 YYDKDF (reference sequence). Trimming cost V 0 bases and J 4 bases, with 16 bases left between them. The CDR3 is made up of 16 amino acids. The DNA of the CDR3 is TGTGCCACCAGCAGAGATTTAAGGGACGACGATTACGAGCAGTACTTC. Its protein is CATSRDLRDDDYEQYF.

J is TRBJ2-3 and V is TRBV27, with D unclear. The germline CDR1 and CDR2 sequences are MNHEY and SMNVEV (reference sequence). The CDR3 is 14 amino acids. The germline V and J ends were trimmed by 4 bases and 4 bases, with 12 bases remaining between them. CDR3: CASSSPGLADTQYF. The DNA of the CDR3 is TGTGCCAGCAGTTCACCGGGCCTGGCAGATACGCAGTATTTT.

This clonotype came up a few times. This CDR3 is CASSLEGGQDKPLHF. The CDR3 region has the DNA TGTGCCAGCAGCTTAGAGGGGGGACAGGACAAACCCCTCCACTTT. This chain connects TRBV7-9 to TRBJ1-6, with 8 bases fitting TRBD1. The CDR3 extends over 15 amino acids. Germline lookup yields CDR1 SEHNR and CDR2 FQNEAQ (reference sequence). The trim removed 1 base at V and 12 bases at J, leaving 8 bases unmatched. Filled out from reference TRBV7-9 and TRBJ1-6, the complete variable domain reads DTGVSQNPRHKITKRGQNVTFRCDPISEHNRLYWYRQTLGQGPEFLTYFQNEAQLEKSRLLSDRFSAERPKGSFSTLEIQRTEQGDSAMYLCASSLEGGQDKPLHFGNGTRLTVT.

This chain uses TRBV7-2 with TRBJ2-2, with 10 bases lining up with TRBD2. The germline V gene has CDR1 SGHTA and CDR2 FQGNSA. The trim removed 2 bases at V and 6 bases at J, leaving 9 bases unmatched. The CDR3 totals 17 residues. CDR3 region: CASSLPKREGTSGELFF. In nucleotides, the CDR3 is TGTGCCAGCAGCTTACCCAAGCGGGAGGGCACATCCGGGGAGCTGTTTTTT. Variable domain in full (rest from reference TRBV7-2 and TRBJ2-2): GAGVSQSPSNKVTEKGKDVELRCDPISGHTALYWYRQSLGQGLEFLIYFQGNSAPDKSGLPSDRFSAERTGGSVSTLTIQRTQQEDSAVYLCASSLPKREGTSGELFFGEGSRLTVL.

The CDR3 DNA is TGCAGTGCTAGAGCTCGGGGGACTACTACTAGGGAGCAGTACGTC. Translating gives CSARARGTTTREQYV. This chain links TRBV20-1 with TRBJ2-7; 7 positions agree with TRBD2. The CDR3 totals 15 residues. The V segment lost 1 base and the J segment 7 bases; nucleotides outside the gene matches: 13. Germline V CDR1 and CDR2: DFQATT, SNEGSKA (reference sequence).

This clonotype has just a few counts. CDR3 sequence reads: CASSLAGGIVTGELFF. CDR3 DNA: TGTGCCAGCAGCTTAGCGGGGGGGATCGTGACCGGGGAGCTGTTTTTT. The chain links TRBV7-6 to TRBJ2-2, with 7 positions matching TRBD2. V lost 0 bases, J lost 5 bases, and 6 bases stayed unmatched. Looked up from germline, CDR1 is SGHVS and CDR2 is FNYEAQ. This CDR3 spans 16 amino acids.